These 26 T cell receptor beta chains originate from one sample sequenced in a study of cytomegalovirus exposure and HLA in healthy donors. Primers: 60 Vbeta forward and 13 Jbeta reverse. Sequencing was performed with immunoSEQ multiplex PCR; in TCRdb, only in-frame clones are kept and a portion is missing. The sample carries about 150,000 clones, roughly 81% recorded once. Sample: PBMCs. All receptors come from a woman aged 18-29 years in good health and CMV-seronegative.

V gene TRBV9 combines with J gene TRBJ1-4; D possibly corresponds to TRBD1 (6 bases). Trimming stripped 0 bases from V and 5 bases from J, with 11 bases between. CDR1 and CDR2 from the germline V gene are SGDLS and YYNGEE. The CDR3 covers 15 residues. The CDR3: CASSVGGTLNEKLFF. The CDR3 DNA reads TGTGCCAGCAGCGTAGGTGGGACACTCAATGAAAAACTGTTTTTT. The whole variable domain, filled in from reference TRBV9 and TRBJ1-4, reads DSGVTQTPKHLITATGQRVTLRCSPRSGDLSVYWYQQSLDQGLQFLIQYYNGEERAKGNILERFSAQQFPDLHSELNLSSLELGDSALYFCASSVGGTLNEKLFFGSGTQLSVL.

The J gene is TRBJ1-5, the V gene TRBV19, with TRBD1 matching 7 bases. The germline V gene has CDR1 LNHDA and CDR2 SQIVND (reference sequence). This CDR3 is built from 16 residues. V lost 5 bases and J lost 3; bases outside the gene matches: 10. The CDR3 sequence: CASSLGQVLDNQPQHF. The DNA of the CDR3 is TGTGCCAGTAGTCTCGGACAGGTACTCGACAATCAGCCCCAGCATTTT.

The J gene is TRBJ1-1, the V gene TRBV6-6; TRBD1 is a possible D gene (6 bases). Trimming stripped 2 bases from V and 2 bases from J, with 12 bases between. CDR3 length: 15 amino acids. Germline-derived CDR1 and CDR2 are MNHNY and SVGAGI (reference sequence). CDR3 DNA sequence: TGTGCCAGCAGTTACGTACAACAGGGAAACACTGAAGCTTTCTTT. Its protein product is CASSYVQQGNTEAFF.

V gene TRBV5-6 combines with J gene TRBJ2-5; unclear D gene. CDR3 length equals 13 residues. Germline V gives CDR1 SGHDT, CDR2 YYEEEE. The V gene lost 4 bases and the J gene lost 7 bases, with 14 bases spanning the gap. The CDR3 here is CASSPNQVGTQYF. DNA of the CDR3: TGTGCCAGCAGCCCCAATCAGGTGGGGACCCAGTACTTC.

This chain connects TRBV7-9 to TRBJ2-5; 7 bases agree with TRBD2. The J call is in doubt because the DNA end fits TRBJ2-7 better. Per the germline V gene, CDR1 is SEHNR and CDR2 is FQNEAQ (reference sequence). The CDR3 extends over 12 amino acids. The DNA of the CDR3 is TGTGCCAGCAGCGCGGGGGCCTACGAGCAGTACTTC. As protein: CASSAGAYEQYF.

The V gene is TRBV9, the J gene TRBJ2-1, with 8 nucleotides matching TRBD2. The length of the CDR3 is 15 residues. The ends lost 0 bases at V and 2 bases at J; junction bases unmatched: 1. Per the germline V gene, CDR1 is SGDLS and CDR2 is YYNGEE. The CDR3 nucleotides read TGTGCCAGCAGCGTAGTAGCGGGGACCTACAATGAGCAGTTCTTC. The encoded protein is CASSVVAGTYNEQFF.

The CDR3 spells CASRRTGWRETQYF. CDR3 nucleotides: TGTGCCAGCAGGCGGACAGGGTGGAGGGAGACCCAGTACTTC. The rearrangement joins TRBV6-4 to TRBJ2-5, with 8 bases lining up with TRBD1. The germline CDR1 and CDR2 sequences are MRHNA and SNTAGT. This CDR3 region has 14 residues. V lost 6 bases and J lost 5; bases outside the gene matches: 8.

V is TRBV4-1 and J is TRBJ1-2, with TRBD1 matching 8 bases. In germline, CDR1 is MGHRA, CDR2 YSYEKL. V shed 1 base and J 8 bases; nucleotides not matched to a gene: 12. The CDR3 contains 16 residues. CDR3 amino acids: CASSQVADRGSEGYTF. The CDR3 coding sequence is TGCGCCAGCAGCCAAGTCGCTGACAGGGGTTCGGAAGGCTACACCTTC.

The rearrangement links TRBV27 to TRBJ1-2, with D possibly TRBD1 on 6 matching bases. This CDR3 spans 15 amino acids. Germline CDR1 MNHEY, CDR2 SMNVEV (reference sequence). The germline V and J ends were trimmed by 5 bases and 4 bases, with 17 bases remaining between them. The CDR3: CASSPQQGRGYGYTF. The CDR3 DNA sequence: TGTGCCAGCAGTCCCCAACAGGGACGGGGCTATGGCTACACCTTC.

This chain uses TRBV4-1 with TRBJ1-1, with D possibly matching TRBD1 (5 bases). This CDR3 is built from 14 residues. The V end lost 3 bases, the J end lost 4 bases, and 12 bases lay between the germline ends. Germline V gene sequence: CDR1 MGHRA, CDR2 YSYEKL. Here the CDR3 DNA reads TGCGCCAGCAGCCAGATCAGGGTGGGCACTGAAGCTTTCTTT. Protein: CASSQIRVGTEAFF.

The V call is TRBV5-4, the J call TRBJ2-7; TRBD1 aligns across 7 bases. The V segment lost 0 bases and the J segment 4 bases; nucleotides outside the gene matches: 10. Germline V gene lookup returns CDR1 SGHNT and CDR2 YYREEE (reference sequence). This CDR3 is 16 amino acids long. The DNA for the CDR3 is TGTGCCAGCAGCTTGGGTCTCCGGACAGGAGAATACGAGCAGTACTTC. Its protein is CASSLGLRTGEYEQYF.

The V call is TRBV27, the J call TRBJ1-3; a weak D match, TRBD1 (6 bases). V lost 6 bases, J lost 2 bases, and 17 bases lay in between. The CDR3 is 16 amino acids. CDR1 is MNHEY and CDR2 is SMNVEV in the germline V gene (reference sequence). CDR3 amino acids: CASSLTTGWAGNTIYF. The CDR3, as DNA: TGTGCCAGCAGCCTGACCACAGGGTGGGCTGGAAACACCATATATTTT.

V is TRBV13 and J is TRBJ2-7, with a tentative D call TRBD2 (6 bases). CDR3 size: 15 residues. Trimming removed 5 bases from V and 0 bases from J, with 14 bases in between. From germline, CDR1 is PRHDT and CDR2 FYEKMQ (reference sequence). This chain's CDR3 is CASSRGTRSSYEQYF. CDR3 nucleotides: TGTGCCAGCAGCCGGGGGACCCGGAGCTCCTACGAGCAGTACTTC. Full variable domain (rest looked up from reference TRBV13 and TRBJ2-7): AAGVIQSPRHLIKEKRETATLKCYPIPRHDTVYWYQQGPGQDPQFLISFYEKMQSDKGSIPDRFSAQQFSDYHSELNMSSLELGDSALYFCASSRGTRSSYEQYFGPGTRLTVT.

CDR3 bases: TGTGCCAGCAGCTTGGAGGGGCTTGCTGGAAACACCATATATTTT. It codes for CASSLEGLAGNTIYF. The V and J genes are TRBV11-1 and TRBJ1-3, with D perhaps matching TRBD1 (5 bases). The germline V gene encodes CDR1 SGHAT and CDR2 FQDESV (reference sequence). Trimming took 3 bases from V and 2 from J, leaving 11 bases between them. This CDR3 spans 15 amino acids.

The J gene is TRBJ1-3, the V gene TRBV4-3; D is uncertain. CDR3 size: 16 residues. Trimming removed 0 bases from V and 2 bases from J, with 11 bases in between. Per germline, CDR1 LGHNA and CDR2 YSLEER. This chain's CDR3 is CASSQDLALPGNTIYF. In DNA, the CDR3 is TGCGCCAGCAGCCAAGATCTGGCTTTACCTGGAAACACCATATATTTT.

This clone was observed a single time. The chain combines TRBV18 with TRBJ2-3; TRBD2 matches 9 bases. The germline V gene has CDR1 KGHSH and CDR2 LQKENI. The CDR3 sequence is 14 residues long. Trimming cost V 3 bases and J 2 bases; bases outside gene matches: 0. CDR3 sequence reads: CASSPGLATDTQYF. The CDR3 nucleotides read TGTGCCAGCTCACCGGGACTAGCCACAGATACGCAGTATTTT.

The J gene is TRBJ2-3, the V gene TRBV4-2, with 7 bases aligning to TRBD2. The CDR3 is 16 amino acids. With 4 bases clipped from V and 1 base from J, the junction kept 8 bases outside the gene matches. Germline CDR1 is LGHNA and CDR2 is YNFKEQ. The CDR3 sequence is CASSPRGGSGTDTQYF. The CDR3 region has the DNA TGTGCCAGCAGCCCCCGGGGCGGGAGCGGCACAGATACGCAGTATTTT.

V gene TRBV11-2 combines with J gene TRBJ1-5; D perhaps matches TRBD1 (5 bases). Germline V gene lookup returns CDR1 SGHAT and CDR2 FQNNGV. The CDR3 has 15 amino acids. Trimming removed 4 bases from V and 0 bases from J, with 10 bases in between. The CDR3 nucleotides are TGTGCCAGCAGCTCGATAGGGGATAGCAATCAGCCCCAGCATTTT. Translation: CASSSIGDSNQPQHF.

The rearrangement links TRBV2 to TRBJ2-1; D not resolved. This CDR3 region has 13 residues. Trimming removed 0 bases from V and 6 bases from J, with 6 bases in between. CDR1 is SNHLY, CDR2 FYNNEI, per germline. This CDR3 is CASSEARGNEQFF. The CDR3 DNA is TGTGCCAGCAGTGAAGCGCGCGGCAATGAGCAGTTCTTC.

This chain joins TRBV7-9 and TRBJ1-3; D is unclear. Trimming left V 5 bases short and J 0 bases short, with 11 bases between. The germline V gene has CDR1 SEHNR and CDR2 FQNEAQ (reference sequence). The CDR3 length is 15 residues. CDR3 amino acids: CASSPLGSSGNTIYF. The CDR3 DNA sequence: TGTGCCAGCAGCCCCCTGGGGAGCTCTGGAAACACCATATATTTT.

The rearrangement joins TRBV6-1 to TRBJ1-3; D remains unclear. The CDR3 is 15 residues long. Trimming removed 6 bases at V and 4 bases at J, with 16 bases between. Germline V lookup: CDR1 MNHNS, CDR2 SASEGT. CDR3 DNA sequence: TGTGCCAGCAGCGATCCCCGCCGGGAGGGAAACACCATATATTTT. It encodes CASSDPRREGNTIYF.

The chain couples TRBV6-6 to TRBJ1-5; D gene ambiguous. V was pared by 6 bases and J by 0 bases, with 9 bases between. CDR1 and CDR2 from the germline V gene are MNHNY and SVGAGI (reference sequence). The CDR3 length is 14 residues. The CDR3 here is CASSLQYSNQPQHF. The CDR3 DNA reads TGTGCCAGCAGCCTACAGTATAGCAATCAGCCCCAGCATTTT.

The chain links TRBV6-5 to TRBJ2-7; 7 positions agree with TRBD1. Germline loops: CDR1 MNHEY, CDR2 SVGAGI. Unmatched junction bases numbered 11, after V lost 4 bases and J lost 5 bases. The CDR3 is made up of 15 amino acids. Here the CDR3 reads CASSLSGTARDEQYF. The DNA of the CDR3 is TGTGCCAGCAGTTTATCCGGGACAGCTCGCGACGAGCAGTACTTC.

This clone showed up just once. This rearrangement joins TRBV9 to TRBJ2-7, with a weak D call TRBD1 (5 bases). V was trimmed by 4 bases and J by 2 bases, leaving 13 bases between them. Germline values: CDR1 SGDLS, CDR2 YYNGEE. CDR3 length: 14 amino acids. The CDR3 DNA reads TGTGCCAGCAGCCCAACTGACAGAGCCTACGAGCAGTACTTC. Translation: CASSPTDRAYEQYF.

The chain links TRBV5-5 to TRBJ1-2; the D gene is possibly TRBD1 (6 bases). Per the germline V gene, CDR1 is SGHKS and CDR2 is YYEKEE (reference sequence). The V end lost 3 bases, the J end lost 0 bases, and 21 bases lay between the germline ends. This CDR3 spans 18 amino acids. The CDR3 spells CASSWATQGQLTNYGYTF. For the CDR3, the DNA is TGTGCCAGCAGCTGGGCGACACAGGGCCAACTCACTAACTATGGCTACACCTTC.

This clone was seen a handful of times. The V and J genes are TRBV5-4 and TRBJ1-1; 7 bases fit TRBD1. CDR1 and CDR2 (germline): SGHNT, YYREEE (reference sequence). With V trimmed by 3 bases and J by 6 bases, 5 bases remained unmatched. The CDR3 sequence is 13 residues long. The CDR3 sequence: CASSSVGQAEAFF. In DNA, the CDR3 is TGTGCCAGCAGCTCGGTAGGACAGGCTGAAGCTTTCTTT.